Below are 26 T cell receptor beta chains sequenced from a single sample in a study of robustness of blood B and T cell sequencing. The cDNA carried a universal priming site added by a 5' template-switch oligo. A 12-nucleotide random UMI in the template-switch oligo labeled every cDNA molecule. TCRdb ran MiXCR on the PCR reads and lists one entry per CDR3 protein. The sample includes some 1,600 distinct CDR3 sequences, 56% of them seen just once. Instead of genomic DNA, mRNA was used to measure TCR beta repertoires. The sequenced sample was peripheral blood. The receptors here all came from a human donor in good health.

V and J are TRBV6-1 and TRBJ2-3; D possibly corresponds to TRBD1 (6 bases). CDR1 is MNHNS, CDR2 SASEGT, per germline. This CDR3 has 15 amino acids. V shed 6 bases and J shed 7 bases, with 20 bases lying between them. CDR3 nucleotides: TGTGCCAGCAGCGCCTTCACAGGGATGGTGAATACGCAGTATTTT. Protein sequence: CASSAFTGMVNTQYF.

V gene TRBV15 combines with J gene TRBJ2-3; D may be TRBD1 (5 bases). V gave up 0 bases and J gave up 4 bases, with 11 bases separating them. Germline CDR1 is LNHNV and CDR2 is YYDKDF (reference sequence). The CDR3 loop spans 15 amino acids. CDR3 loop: CATSREPSGSDTQYF. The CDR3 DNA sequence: TGTGCCACCAGCAGAGAACCGTCAGGGTCAGATACGCAGTATTTT.

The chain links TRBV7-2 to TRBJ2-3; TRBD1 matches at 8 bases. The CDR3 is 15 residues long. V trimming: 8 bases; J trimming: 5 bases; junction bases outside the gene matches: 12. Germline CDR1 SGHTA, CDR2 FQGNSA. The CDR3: CASSWTGKGRDTQYF. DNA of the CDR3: TGTGCCAGCTCTTGGACAGGGAAGGGAAGAGATACGCAGTATTTT.

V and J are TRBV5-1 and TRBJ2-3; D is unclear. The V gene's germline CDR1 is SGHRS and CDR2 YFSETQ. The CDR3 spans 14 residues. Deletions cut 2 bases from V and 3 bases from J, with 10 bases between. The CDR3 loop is CASSFSLPTDTQYF. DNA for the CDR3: TGCGCCAGCAGCTTCTCCCTCCCGACAGATACGCAGTATTTT.

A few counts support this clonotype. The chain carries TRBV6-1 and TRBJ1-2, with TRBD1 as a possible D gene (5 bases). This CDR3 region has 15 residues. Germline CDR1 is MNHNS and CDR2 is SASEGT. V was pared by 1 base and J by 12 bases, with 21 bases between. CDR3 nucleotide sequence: TGTGCCAGCAGTGAAGATTGGGGCGCGAAGAGTGTAAACACCTTC. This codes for CASSEDWGAKSVNTF.

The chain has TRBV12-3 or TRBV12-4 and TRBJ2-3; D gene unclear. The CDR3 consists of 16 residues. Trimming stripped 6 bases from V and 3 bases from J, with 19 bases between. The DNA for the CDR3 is TGTGCCAGCAGGCCTAGTCTTCACCCTTTTACAGATACGCAGTATTTT. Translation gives CASRPSLHPFTDTQYF.

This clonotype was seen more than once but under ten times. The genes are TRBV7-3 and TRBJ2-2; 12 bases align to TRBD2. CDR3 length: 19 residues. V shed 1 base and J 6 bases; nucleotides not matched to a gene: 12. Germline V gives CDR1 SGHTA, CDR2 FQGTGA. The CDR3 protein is CASSLRQRLAGGKSGELFF. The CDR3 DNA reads TGTGCCAGCAGCTTAAGACAGCGGCTAGCGGGGGGGAAGTCCGGGGAGCTGTTTTTT.

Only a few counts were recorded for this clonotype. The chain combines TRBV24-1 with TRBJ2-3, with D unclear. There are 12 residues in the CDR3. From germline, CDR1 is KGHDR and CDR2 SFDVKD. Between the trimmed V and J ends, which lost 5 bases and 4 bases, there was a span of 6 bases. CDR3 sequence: CATSGPSDTQYF. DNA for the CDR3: TGTGCCACCAGTGGCCCGTCAGATACGCAGTATTTT.

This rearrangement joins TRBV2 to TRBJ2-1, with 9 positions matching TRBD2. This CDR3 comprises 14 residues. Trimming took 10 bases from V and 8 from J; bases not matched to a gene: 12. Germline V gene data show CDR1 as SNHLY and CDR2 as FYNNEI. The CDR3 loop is CATAWGGGADEQFF. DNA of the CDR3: TGTGCCACCGCGTGGGGCGGGGGGGCAGATGAGCAGTTCTTC.

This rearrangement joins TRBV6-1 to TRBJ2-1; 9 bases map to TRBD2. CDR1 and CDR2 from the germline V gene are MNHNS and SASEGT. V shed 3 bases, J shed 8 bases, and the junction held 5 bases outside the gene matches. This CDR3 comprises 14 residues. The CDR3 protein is CASSERGGEDEQFF. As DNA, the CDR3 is TGTGCCAGCAGTGAGCGGGGGGGGGAGGATGAGCAGTTCTTC.

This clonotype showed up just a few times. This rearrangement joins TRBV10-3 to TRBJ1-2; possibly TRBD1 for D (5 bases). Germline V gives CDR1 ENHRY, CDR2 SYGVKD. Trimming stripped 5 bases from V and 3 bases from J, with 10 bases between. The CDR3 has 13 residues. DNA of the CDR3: TGTGCCATCAGTTTCGACAGAGACTATGGCTACACCTTC. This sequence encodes CAISFDRDYGYTF.

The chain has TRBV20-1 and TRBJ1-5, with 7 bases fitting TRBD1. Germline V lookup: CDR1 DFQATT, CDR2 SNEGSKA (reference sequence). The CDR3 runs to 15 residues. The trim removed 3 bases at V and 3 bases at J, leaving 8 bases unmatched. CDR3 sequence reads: CSARKGRGDNQPQHF. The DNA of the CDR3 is TGCAGTGCTAGGAAGGGCAGGGGGGACAATCAGCCCCAGCATTTT.

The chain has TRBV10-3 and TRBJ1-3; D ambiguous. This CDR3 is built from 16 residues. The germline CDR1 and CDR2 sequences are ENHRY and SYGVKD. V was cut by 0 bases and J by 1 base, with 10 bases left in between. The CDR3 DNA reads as TGTGCCATCAGTGAGTCGACTCCTGGGTCTGGAAACACCATATATTTT. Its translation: CAISESTPGSGNTIYF.

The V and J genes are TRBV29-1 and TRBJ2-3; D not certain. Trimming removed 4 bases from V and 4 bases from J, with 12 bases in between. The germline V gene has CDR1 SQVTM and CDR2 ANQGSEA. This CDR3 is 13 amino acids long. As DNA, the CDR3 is TGCAGCGTTGTTATGGTAGGGTCAGATACGCAGTATTTT. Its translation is CSVVMVGSDTQYF.

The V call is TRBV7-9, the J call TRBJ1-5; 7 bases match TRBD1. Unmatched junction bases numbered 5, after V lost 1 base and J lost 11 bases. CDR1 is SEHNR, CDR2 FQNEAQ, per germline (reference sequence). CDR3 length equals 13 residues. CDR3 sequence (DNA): TGTGCCAGCAGCTTAGAAGGGGGCCGGGCCCAGCATTTT. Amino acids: CASSLEGGRAQHF.

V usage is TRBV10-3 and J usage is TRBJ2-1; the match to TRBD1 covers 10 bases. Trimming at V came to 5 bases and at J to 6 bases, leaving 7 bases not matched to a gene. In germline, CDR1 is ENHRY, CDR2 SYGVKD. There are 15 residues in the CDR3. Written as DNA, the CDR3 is TGTGCCATCAGTAAGCCGGGACAGGGGATCAATGAGCAGTTCTTC. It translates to CAISKPGQGINEQFF.

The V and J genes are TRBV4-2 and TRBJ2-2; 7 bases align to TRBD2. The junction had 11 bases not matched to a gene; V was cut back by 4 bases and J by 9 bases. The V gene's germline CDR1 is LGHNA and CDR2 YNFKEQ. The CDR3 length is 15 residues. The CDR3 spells CASSPRRGSTWELFF. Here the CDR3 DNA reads TGTGCCAGCAGCCCTCGGCGCGGGAGTACCTGGGAGCTGTTTTTT.

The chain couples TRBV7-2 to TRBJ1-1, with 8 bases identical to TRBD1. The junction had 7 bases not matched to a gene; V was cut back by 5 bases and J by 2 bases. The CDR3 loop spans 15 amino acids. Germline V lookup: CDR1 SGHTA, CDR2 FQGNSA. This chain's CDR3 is CASSPRQGANTEAFF. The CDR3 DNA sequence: TGTGCCAGCAGCCCACGCCAGGGGGCCAACACTGAAGCTTTCTTT.

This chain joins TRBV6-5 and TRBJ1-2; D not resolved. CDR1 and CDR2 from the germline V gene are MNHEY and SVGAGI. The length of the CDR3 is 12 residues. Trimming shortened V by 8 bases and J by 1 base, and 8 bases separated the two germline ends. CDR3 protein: CASCAYNYGYTF. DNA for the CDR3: TGTGCCAGCTGTGCTTATAACTATGGCTACACCTTC.

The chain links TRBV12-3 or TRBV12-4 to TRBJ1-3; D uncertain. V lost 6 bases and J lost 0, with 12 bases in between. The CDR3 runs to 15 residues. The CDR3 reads CASRPTASSGNTIYF. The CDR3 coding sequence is TGTGCCAGCAGGCCGACGGCGAGCTCTGGAAACACCATATATTTT.

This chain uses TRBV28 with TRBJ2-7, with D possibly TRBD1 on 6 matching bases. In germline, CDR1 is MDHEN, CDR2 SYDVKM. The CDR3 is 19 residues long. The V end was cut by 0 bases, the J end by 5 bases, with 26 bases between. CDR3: CASSLCLQGPIPPHHEQYF. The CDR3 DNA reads TGTGCCAGCAGTTTATGTTTACAGGGCCCTATCCCCCCCCACCACGAGCAGTACTTC. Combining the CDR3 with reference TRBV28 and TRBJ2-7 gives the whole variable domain DVKVTQSSRYLVKRTGEKVFLECVQDMDHENMFWYRQDPGLGLRLIYFSYDVKMKEKGDIPEGYSVSREKKERFSLILESASTNQTSMYLCASSLCLQGPIPPHHEQYFGPGTRLTVT.

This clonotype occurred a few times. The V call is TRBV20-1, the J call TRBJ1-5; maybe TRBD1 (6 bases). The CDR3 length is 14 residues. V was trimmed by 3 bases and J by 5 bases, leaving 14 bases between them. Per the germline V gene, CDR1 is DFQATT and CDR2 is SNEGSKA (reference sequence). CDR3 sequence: CSASVGAEYQPQHF. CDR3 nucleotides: TGCAGTGCTAGTGTGGGGGCAGAATATCAGCCCCAGCATTTT.

Here the CDR3 reads CASSPGTGHEKLFF. The CDR3 nucleotides are TGTGCCAGCAGCCCCGGGACAGGGCATGAAAAACTGTTTTTT. J is TRBJ1-4 and V is TRBV21-1; the table names TRBD1, a call not compared with the DNA. TRBV21-1 is a recognized pseudogene. The CDR3 loop spans 14 amino acids.

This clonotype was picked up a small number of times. This CDR3 is CASSFSGTNSGANVLTF. The DNA of the CDR3 is TGCGCCAGCAGCTTCAGTGGTACGAACTCTGGGGCCAACGTCCTGACTTTC. The V call is TRBV5-1, the J call TRBJ2-6; no clear D gene. Germline V lookup: CDR1 SGHRS, CDR2 YFSETQ. The germline V and J ends were trimmed by 2 bases and 0 bases, with 12 bases remaining between them. The CDR3 covers 17 residues.

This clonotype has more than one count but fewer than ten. CDR3 sequence: CAWRTTTYNEQFF. The DNA for the CDR3 is TGTGCCTGGAGGACTACCACATACAATGAGCAGTTCTTC. V and J are TRBV30 and TRBJ2-1; possible D gene TRBD2, 5 bases. CDR3 length: 13 amino acids. V dropped 3 bases and J dropped 4 bases, with 10 bases sitting between them. Germline V gene lookup returns CDR1 GTSNPN and CDR2 SVGIG (reference sequence).

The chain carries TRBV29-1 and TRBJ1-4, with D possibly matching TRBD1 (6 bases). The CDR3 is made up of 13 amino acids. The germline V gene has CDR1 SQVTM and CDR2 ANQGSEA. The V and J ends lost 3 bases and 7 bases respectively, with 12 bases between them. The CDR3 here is CSVDSQGFEKLFF. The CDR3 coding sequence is TGCAGCGTTGATAGTCAGGGGTTTGAAAAACTGTTTTTT.